The 9 T cell receptor beta chains reported below all come from one sample, sequenced in a study of OX40 agonist ivuxolimab in advanced cancers. Repertoires were generated with immunoSEQ multiplex PCR, while TCRdb's copy carries only in-frame clones and drops some. The sample lists fewer than 60,000 clones, less than 85% occurring once. The source was CD4+ or CD8+ T cells sorted from blood, collected in a trial of the OX40 agonist ivuxolimab. The receptors originated from an adult with an advanced solid tumor such as melanoma, head and neck, liver or kidney cancer.

The gene calls are TRBV2 and TRBJ2-7; no reliable D call. This CDR3 region has 14 residues. Germline V gene data show CDR1 as SNHLY and CDR2 as FYNNEI. The V end was cut by 9 bases, the J end by 5 bases, with 20 bases between. The CDR3 sequence is CARVSSGYRNEQYF. CDR3 nucleotide sequence: TGTGCCAGAGTAAGTTCGGGCTATAGGAACGAGCAGTACTTC.

This clone has only a few counts. V is TRBV28 and J is TRBJ1-5; D ambiguous. This CDR3 spans 14 amino acids. Germline CDR1 MDHEN, CDR2 SYDVKM. Trimming took off 6 bases at V and 5 bases at J, with 14 bases between the two ends. As DNA, the CDR3 is TGTGCCAGCAGGCCGGGGTCCGCTTATCAGCCCCAGCATTTT. Its protein is CASRPGSAYQPQHF.

This clone has only one observation. The CDR3 region is CASTQYWTFEGYGYTF. In DNA, the CDR3 is TGTGCCAGTACCCAGTATTGGACGTTTGAGGGCTATGGCTACACCTTC. The chain links TRBV19 to TRBJ1-2; no definite D call. The V end was cut by 7 bases, the J end by 4 bases, with 22 bases between. Per the germline V gene, CDR1 is LNHDA and CDR2 is SQIVND (reference sequence). CDR3 length: 16 residues.

The chain links TRBV5-1 to TRBJ2-5; 7 nucleotides match TRBD2. This CDR3 is 14 amino acids long. From germline, CDR1 is SGHRS and CDR2 YFSETQ. The trim removed 1 base at V and 4 bases at J, leaving 4 bases unmatched. The CDR3 sequence is CASSLLGGRETQYF. For the CDR3, the DNA is TGCGCCAGCAGCTTGTTGGGAGGGCGAGAGACCCAGTACTTC.

The chain couples TRBV5-1 to TRBJ2-7; D call uncertain. Germline CDR1 reads SGHRS; CDR2 reads YFSETQ. Trimming cost V 0 bases and J 4 bases, with 11 bases left between them. The CDR3 sequence is 14 residues long. The CDR3 here is CASSLVLERYEQYF. In DNA form, the CDR3 reads TGCGCCAGCAGCTTGGTTCTCGAAAGGTACGAGCAGTACTTC.

V and J are TRBV30 and TRBJ2-1; 8 bases are shared with TRBD2. The CDR3 is 15 amino acids. CDR1 is GTSNPN and CDR2 is SVGIG in the germline V gene (reference sequence). V dropped 4 bases and J dropped 5; count of bases not matched to a gene: 10. CDR3 coding DNA: TGTGCCTGGACACGTACTAGCGGTAGAAACAATGAGCAGTTCTTC. Translated: CAWTRTSGRNNEQFF.

CDR3 region: CASRDGTGTYGYTF. The CDR3 DNA sequence: TGTGCCAGCAGGGATGGGACAGGGACGTATGGCTACACCTTC. This sequence joins TRBV6-5 and TRBJ1-2; 9 nucleotides line up with TRBD1. Germline assignment: CDR1 MNHEY and CDR2 SVGAGI. CDR3 length: 14 residues. The junction had 7 bases not matched to a gene; V was cut back by 6 bases and J by 5 bases.

The gene calls are TRBV6-1 and TRBJ2-7; D is possibly TRBD1 or TRBD2 (5 bases each). V was pared by 1 base and J by 6 bases, with 13 bases between. The germline CDR1 and CDR2 sequences are MNHNS and SASEGT. The CDR3 runs 14 residues. The CDR3 nucleotides are TGTGCCAGCAGTGAAGTGATTTTTGGGACCGAGCAGTACTTC. This encodes CASSEVIFGTEQYF.

The chain is built from TRBV2 and TRBJ1-5, with no clear D. This CDR3 is built from 15 residues. V gave up 1 base and J gave up 0 bases, with 7 bases separating them. Germline-derived CDR1 and CDR2 are SNHLY and FYNNEI. CDR3 sequence: CASSEETVSNQPQHF. The CDR3 nucleotides read TGTGCCAGCAGTGAAGAAACAGTTAGCAATCAGCCCCAGCATTTT.